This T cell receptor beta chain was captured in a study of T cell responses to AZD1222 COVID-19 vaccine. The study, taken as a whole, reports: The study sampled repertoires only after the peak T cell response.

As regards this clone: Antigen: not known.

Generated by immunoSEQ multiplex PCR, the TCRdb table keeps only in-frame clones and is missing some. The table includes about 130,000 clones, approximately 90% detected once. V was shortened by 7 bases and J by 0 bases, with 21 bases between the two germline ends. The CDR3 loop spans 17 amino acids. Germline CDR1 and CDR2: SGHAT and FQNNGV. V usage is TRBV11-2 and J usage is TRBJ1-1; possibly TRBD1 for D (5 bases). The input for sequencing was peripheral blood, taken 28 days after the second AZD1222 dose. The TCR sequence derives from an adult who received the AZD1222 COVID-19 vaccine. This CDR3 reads CASTLWLGTGLNTEAFF. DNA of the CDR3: TGTGCCAGCACCCTATGGCTAGGTACGGGGCTGAACACTGAAGCTTTCTTT.